These T cell receptor beta chains were read from a single sample in a study of T cells in Graves' hyperthyroidism and ophthalmopathy. TCRdb re-called the multiplex PCR reads with MiXCR, one entry per CDR3 protein. The sample shows under 300,000 distinct CDR3 sequences, about 20% of them seen only once. The source material was blood. These receptors all stem from a man aged 25-40 years with Graves' ophthalmopathy. Each CDR3 is given with its conserved first and last residue. The D gene is left open where the match is weak. The size field is filled for only some rows; it gives once, few, many or a size class.

j_gene,len,d_gene,v_gene,abundance,CDR3nt,CDR3aa
TRBJ1-4,15,-,TRBV5-1,-,TGCGCCAGCAGCTTGAGGTCGGGGGTGGATGAAAAACTGTTTTTT,CASSLRSGVDEKLFF
TRBJ2-2,15,TRBD1,TRBV30,-,TGTGCCTGGAAATTCGGCAGGGGGTACACCGGGGAGCTGTTTTTT,CAWKFGRGYTGELFF
TRBJ1-4,15,-,TRBV28,few,TGTGCCAGCAGTTCCTTCAGACGGACTAATGAAAAACTGTTTTTT,CASSSFRRTNEKLFF
TRBJ2-1,12,TRBD2,TRBV20-1,many,TGCAGTGCTCGCGGGAGAGGAGGTGAGCAGTTCTTC,CSARGRGGEQFF
TRBJ2-5,13,-,TRBV18,few,TGTGCCAGCTCACCTCGGGGGGCCGAGACCCAGTACTTC,CASSPRGAETQYF
TRBJ2-7,15,-,TRBV5-6,-,TGTGCCAGCAGCCGCGGGGCAGGGGGGGTGTACGAGCAGTACTTC,CASSRGAGGVYEQYF
TRBJ1-1,13,-,TRBV20-1,many,TGCAGCGCTAGTGCTGGGTTGGACACTGAAGCTTTCTTT,CSASAGLDTEAFF
TRBJ2-7,14,-,TRBV5-1,-,TGCGCCAGCAGCTCGGTTCCGGGTACCTACGAGCAGTACTTC,CASSSVPGTYEQYF
TRBJ1-2,14,-,TRBV3-1,many,TGTGCCAGCAGCCAAGATCGAGGTAGCTATGGCTACACCTTC,CASSQDRGSYGYTF
TRBJ1-5,15,TRBD1,TRBV6-1,-,TGTGCCAGCACTACCGACAGGGGTAGCAATCAGCCCCAGCATTTT,CASTTDRGSNQPQHF
TRBJ2-3,17,TRBD2,TRBV6-6,-,TGTGCCAGCAGTTACGGGTTCGTAGCGGGGAGCACAGATACGCAGTATTTT,CASSYGFVAGSTDTQYF
TRBJ2-7,14,-,TRBV11-2,many,TGTGCCAGCAGCCCCCCGGCCCGCTCCTACGAGCAGTACTTC,CASSPPARSYEQYF
TRBJ1-5,14,-,TRBV9,-,TGTCACAGCAGCGGGCCAGGGCCCAATCAGCCCCAGCATTTT,CHSSGPGPNQPQHF
TRBJ2-5,16,-,TRBV30,many,TGTGCCTGGAGTGTCGGTTGGCAGGGCGCTCAAGAGACCCAGTACTTC,CAWSVGWQGAQETQYF
TRBJ1-2,15,-,TRBV5-6,-,TGTGCCAGCAGCCCACAGGACAGAATTTCCTATGGCTACACCTTC,CASSPQDRISYGYTF
TRBJ2-1,15,-,TRBV5-1,many,TGCGCCAGCAGCTCCATTAGCGGCGCCTACAATGAGCAGTTCTTC,CASSSISGAYNEQFF
TRBJ1-5,17,-,TRBV7-2,-,TGTGCCAGCAGCTTAGGTCAGGAAGGGGGTAGCAATCAGCCCCAGCATTTT,CASSLGQEGGSNQPQHF
TRBJ2-3,13,-,TRBV3-1,many,TGTGCCAGCGCCAATACGGGGGAAGATACGCAGTATTTT,CASANTGEDTQYF